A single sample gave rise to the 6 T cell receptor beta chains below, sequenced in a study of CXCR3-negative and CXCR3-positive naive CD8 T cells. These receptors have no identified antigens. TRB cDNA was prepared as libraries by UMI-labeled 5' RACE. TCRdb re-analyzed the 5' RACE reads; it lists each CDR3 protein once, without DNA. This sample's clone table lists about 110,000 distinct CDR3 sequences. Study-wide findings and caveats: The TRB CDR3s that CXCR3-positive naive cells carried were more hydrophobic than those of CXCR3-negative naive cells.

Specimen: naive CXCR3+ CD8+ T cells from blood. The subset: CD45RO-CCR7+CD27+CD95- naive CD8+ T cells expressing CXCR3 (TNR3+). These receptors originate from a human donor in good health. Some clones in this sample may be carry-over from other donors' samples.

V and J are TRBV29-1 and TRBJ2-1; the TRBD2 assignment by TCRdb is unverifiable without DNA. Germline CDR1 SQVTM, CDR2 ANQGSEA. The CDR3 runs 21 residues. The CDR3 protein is CSVEDPNRWLAGGPRYNEQFF.

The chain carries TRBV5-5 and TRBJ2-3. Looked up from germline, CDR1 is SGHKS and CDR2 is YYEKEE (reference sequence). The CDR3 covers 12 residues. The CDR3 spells CATGRSTDTQYF.

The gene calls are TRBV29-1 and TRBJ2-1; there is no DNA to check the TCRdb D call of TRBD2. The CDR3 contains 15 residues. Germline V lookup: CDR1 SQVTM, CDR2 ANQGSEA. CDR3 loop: CSVEGWTVVNNEQFF.

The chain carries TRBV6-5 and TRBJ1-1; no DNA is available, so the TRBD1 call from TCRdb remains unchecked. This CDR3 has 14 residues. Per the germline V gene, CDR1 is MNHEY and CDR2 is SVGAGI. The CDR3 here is CASSSRDRYFEAFF.

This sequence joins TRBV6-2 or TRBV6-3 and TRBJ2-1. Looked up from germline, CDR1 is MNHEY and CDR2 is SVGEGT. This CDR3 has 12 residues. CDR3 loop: CASSYGPNEQFF.

CDR3 loop: CSVEKDTSNEQFF. The chain is built from TRBV29-1 and TRBJ2-1; TCRdb's D call, TRBD1, is unchecked because there is no DNA. The CDR3 loop spans 13 amino acids. The V gene's germline CDR1 is SQVTM and CDR2 ANQGSEA.